Shown below are 18 T cell receptor beta chains from a single sample sequenced in a study of cytomegalovirus exposure and HLA in healthy donors. The repertoire was sequenced with immunoSEQ multiplex PCR; TCRdb's copy has only in-frame clones and lacks some. Found here are about 140,000 clones, just under 85% of them singletons; the top ten hold 25% to 30%. Sequenced sample: PBMCs. These receptors all come from a man aged 25 to 40 in good health and CMV-seropositive.

This clone was seen just once. This CDR3 is CSAQGGNEKLFF. The CDR3 DNA is TGCAGCGCCCAGGGTGGCAATGAAAAACTGTTTTTT. The chain links TRBV29-1 to TRBJ1-4; D is possibly TRBD1 (5 bases). The germline V and J ends were trimmed by 7 bases and 5 bases, with 11 bases remaining between them. Germline CDR1 SQVTM, CDR2 ANQGSEA. The CDR3 runs to 12 residues.

This clone came up a few times. CDR3 residues: CASSDQGYGYTF. CDR3 nucleotide sequence: TGTGCCAGCAGTGATCAGGGTTATGGCTACACCTTC. This chain connects TRBV2 to TRBJ1-2, with D perhaps matching TRBD1 (5 bases). The V and J ends lost 3 bases and 5 bases respectively, with 7 bases between them. Germline CDR1 SNHLY, CDR2 FYNNEI. This CDR3 is built from 12 residues. The full variable domain, with the rest looked up from reference TRBV2 and TRBJ1-2, is EPEVTQTPSHQVTQMGQEVILRCVPISNHLYFYWYRQILGQKVEFLVSFYNNEISEKSEIFDDQFSVERPDGSNFTLKIRSTKLEDSAMYFCASSDQGYGYTFGSGTRLTVV.

This chain links TRBV6-5 with TRBJ2-2, with 10 positions matching TRBD2. The CDR3 runs to 15 residues. After removal of 6 bases from V and 7 bases from J, the junction contained 8 bases not matched to a gene. CDR1 and CDR2 (germline): MNHEY, SVGAGI. The CDR3 nucleotides are TGTGCCAGCAGCCATGCTAGCGGGAGTCGCGGGGAGCTGTTTTTT. Translated: CASSHASGSRGELFF.

This clone has just one count. The rearrangement uses TRBV5-1 and TRBJ2-3; the match to TRBD1 covers 10 bases. The CDR3 has 16 residues. Germline V gene data show CDR1 as SGHRS and CDR2 as YFSETQ. V was clipped by 0 bases and J by 1 base; unmatched bases: 2. CDR3 amino acids: CASSLGGTGGTDTQYF. The DNA for the CDR3 is TGCGCCAGCAGCTTGGGCGGGACAGGGGGCACAGATACGCAGTATTTT.

This clone was counted a single time. The chain has TRBV5-1 and TRBJ2-2; TRBD1 matches at 10 bases. The CDR3 has 16 residues. Trimming cost V 1 base and J 4 bases; bases outside gene matches: 4. Germline-derived CDR1 and CDR2 are SGHRS and YFSETQ. The CDR3 spells CASSLFRDRGTGELFF. As DNA, the CDR3 is TGCGCCAGCAGCTTGTTTAGGGACAGGGGCACCGGGGAGCTGTTTTTT.

This rearrangement joins TRBV5-1 to TRBJ1-1, with 7 bases lining up with TRBD1. CDR1 and CDR2 from the germline V gene are SGHRS and YFSETQ. CDR3 size: 13 residues. The V and J ends lost 4 bases and 4 bases, in that order; junction bases with no gene match: 4. The CDR3 reads CASSEDRVTEAFF. The CDR3 DNA follows: TGCGCCAGCAGCGAAGACAGGGTCACTGAAGCTTTCTTT.

The chain recombines TRBV6-6 with TRBJ1-1; D unresolved. Trimming shortened V by 9 bases and J by 5 bases, and 13 bases separated the two germline ends. CDR3 length equals 12 residues. Per the germline V gene, CDR1 is MNHNY and CDR2 is SVGAGI (reference sequence). This CDR3 reads CASSLSGTEAFF. The CDR3 DNA sequence: TGTGCCAGTAGCCTGAGTGGGACTGAAGCTTTCTTT.

The rearrangement joins TRBV9 to TRBJ2-2, with TRBD1 matching over 9 bases. CDR3 size: 15 residues. V lost 0 bases, J lost 3 bases, and 0 bases stayed unmatched. From germline, CDR1 is SGDLS and CDR2 YYNGEE. The CDR3 region is CASSVGTGDTGELFF. The DNA for the CDR3 is TGTGCCAGCAGCGTAGGGACAGGGGACACCGGGGAGCTGTTTTTT.

The rearrangement links TRBV9 to TRBJ2-5, with D possibly being TRBD1 (5 bases). CDR3 length: 14 amino acids. CDR1 is SGDLS, CDR2 YYNGEE, per germline. V was clipped by 2 bases and J by 5 bases, with 13 bases between them. CDR3 sequence: CASSVSGHGETQYF. CDR3 DNA: TGTGCCAGCAGCGTTTCTGGACATGGGGAGACCCAGTACTTC.

This sequence joins TRBV4-3 and TRBJ2-3; TRBD2 aligns across 11 bases. V trimming: 3 bases; J trimming: 4 bases; junction bases outside the gene matches: 24. This CDR3 is built from 22 residues. Germline CDR1 and CDR2: LGHNA and YSLEER. CDR3 coding DNA: TGCGCCAGCAGCCAGAAATATTTGGGACAGAGACTAGCGGGGTCGAGCGCAGATACGCAGTATTTT. Protein sequence: CASSQKYLGQRLAGSSADTQYF.

The J gene is TRBJ1-2, the V gene TRBV6-1; a possible D gene is TRBD1 (6 bases). The CDR3 is 13 residues long. Germline CDR1 is MNHNS and CDR2 is SASEGT. V lost 6 bases, J lost 4 bases, and 12 bases lay in between. CDR3 coding DNA: TGTGCCAGCAGACTCGGACAGATCTATGGCTACACCTTC. It yields the protein CASRLGQIYGYTF.

The table lists this clone with a few counts. The V and J genes are TRBV10-1 and TRBJ2-1, with 10 bases aligning to TRBD1. The CDR3 runs 16 residues. After removal of 1 base from V and 7 bases from J, the junction contained 7 bases not matched to a gene. Looked up from germline, CDR1 is WNHNN and CDR2 is SYGVQD (reference sequence). The CDR3 coding sequence is TGCGCCAGCAGTGAGTTGGGGGACAGGGGTCGTAATGAGCAGTTCTTC. It is translated as CASSELGDRGRNEQFF.

The rearrangement links TRBV6-6 to TRBJ2-5, with D possibly matching TRBD2 (6 bases). The CDR3 length is 15 residues. Germline CDR1 MNHNY, CDR2 SVGAGI (reference sequence). Trimming removed 5 bases from V and 4 bases from J, with 17 bases in between. Here the CDR3 DNA reads TGTGCCAGCAGTCGACGGGGGTTCGAATTAGAGACCCAGTACTTC. It translates to CASSRRGFELETQYF.

This chain links TRBV11-2 with TRBJ2-2; D gene uncertain. V was pared by 3 bases and J by 1 base, with 9 bases between. The CDR3 extends over 15 amino acids. CDR1 SGHAT and CDR2 FQNNGV come from the germline V gene. CDR3 residues: CASSFRIQNTGELFF. DNA of the CDR3: TGTGCCAGCAGCTTCAGGATTCAGAACACCGGGGAGCTGTTTTTT.

The sample holds a few counts of this clone. The chain carries TRBV10-1 and TRBJ1-2; D unclear. The length of the CDR3 is 13 residues. The germline CDR1 and CDR2 sequences are WNHNN and SYGVQD (reference sequence). Trimming stripped 2 bases from V and 2 bases from J, with 6 bases between. CDR3 DNA sequence: TGCGCCAGCAGTGAGGCCAGAAACTATGGCTACACCTTC. It encodes CASSEARNYGYTF.

The chain carries TRBV5-1 and TRBJ2-1; perhaps TRBD2 as D (5 bases). The germline V and J ends were trimmed by 4 bases and 6 bases, with 20 bases remaining between them. The CDR3 spans 16 residues. The germline CDR1 and CDR2 sequences are SGHRS and YFSETQ. CDR3 loop: CASSSRGAASTNEQFF. CDR3 nucleotide sequence: TGCGCCAGCAGCAGTAGAGGAGCGGCCTCAACCAATGAGCAGTTCTTC. Using reference TRBV5-1 and TRBJ2-1 for the parts outside the CDR3, the full variable domain is KAGVTQTPRYLIKTRGQQVTLSCSPISGHRSVSWYQQTPGQGLQFLFEYFSETQRNKGNFPGRFSGRQFSNSRSEMNVSTLELGDSALYLCASSSRGAASTNEQFFGPGTRLTVL.

This clone turned up a few times. The V call is TRBV6-6, the J call TRBJ1-5, with 7 bases aligning to TRBD1. CDR1 and CDR2 from the germline V gene are MNHNY and SVGAGI (reference sequence). CDR3 length: 15 amino acids. V dropped 5 bases and J dropped 1; count of bases not matched to a gene: 5. The CDR3 sequence is CASSTSGGSNQPQHF. The DNA of the CDR3 is TGTGCCAGCAGTACTTCAGGGGGGAGCAATCAGCCCCAGCATTTT.

The chain is built from TRBV18 and TRBJ2-7; a weak D match, TRBD1 (6 bases). V was shortened by 3 bases and J by 2 bases, with 11 bases between the two germline ends. The CDR3 has 14 amino acids. Germline lookup yields CDR1 KGHSH and CDR2 LQKENI. This CDR3 reads CASSPLQGAYEQYF. DNA for the CDR3: TGTGCCAGCTCACCGTTACAGGGAGCCTACGAGCAGTACTTC.